The rows below give T cell receptor beta chains drawn from one sample of a study of blood T cell repertoires in COVID-19. Profiling relied on immunoSEQ multiplex PCR, and the TCRdb table lists in-frame clones only, not all of them. The sample lists under 200,000 clones, roughly nine tenths occurring once. Sequencing input: PBMCs or T cells enriched from blood (not recorded which). Receptors were obtained from a woman under 30 who had recovered from COVID-19. Both conserved end residues are part of each CDR3. Each record gives: clone size, J gene, D gene, V gene, CDR3 protein, CDR3 DNA. D genes are given only for firm matches. A row's size may be missing; if present it is once, few, many or a size class.

.	TRBJ1-5	.	TRBV15	CATSRAGGNQPQHF	TGTGCCACCAGCAGAGCCGGGGGCAATCAGCCCCAGCATTTT
.	TRBJ2-7	TRBD1	TRBV7-8	CASSWAGGLNEQYF	TGTGCCAGCAGCTGGGCAGGGGGCCTTAACGAGCAGTACTTC
.	TRBJ2-4	TRBD1	TRBV11-2	CASSSTGRRNF	TGTGCCAGCAGCTCGACAGGGAGAAGAAACTTC
.	TRBJ2-5	.	TRBV5-6	CASSKQGGVRETQYF	TGTGCCAGCAGCAAGCAGGGTGGGGTACGAGAGACCCAGTACTTC
.	TRBJ1-2	.	TRBV5-1	CASSGRVDTGLGYTF	TGCGCCAGCAGTGGCAGGGTGGATACTGGTCTCGGTTACACCTTC
.	TRBJ2-2	.	TRBV3-1/TRBV3-2	CASSQVDGAGELFF	TGTGCCAGCAGCCAAGTGGACGGGGCCGGGGAGCTGTTTTTT
.	TRBJ1-2	TRBD1	TRBV29-1	CSVGGTGEGYTF	TGCAGCGTTGGCGGGACAGGGGAAGGCTACACCTTC
once	TRBJ1-6	.	TRBV4-2	CASSPGKSSPLHF	TGTGCCAGCAGCCCAGGGAAATCTTCACCCCTCCACTTT
.	TRBJ2-5	.	TRBV5-1	CASSTQQRVETQYF	TGCGCCAGCAGCACCCAACAGAGGGTTGAGACCCAGTACTTC
.	TRBJ1-1	.	TRBV5-1	CASSLNPQTSEAFF	TGCGCCAGCAGCTTGAACCCCCAAACTTCTGAAGCTTTCTTT
.	TRBJ2-5	.	TRBV6-5	CASRVTAQETQYF	TGTGCCAGCAGGGTGACAGCCCAAGAGACCCAGTACTTC
.	TRBJ2-1	TRBD2	TRBV7-6	CASSPRGGGAISSYNEQFF	TGTGCCAGCAGCCCGCGGGGCGGGGGGGCAATCAGCTCCTACAATGAGCAGTTCTTC
.	TRBJ2-2	.	TRBV7-9	CASSLGGYLRVEELFF	TGTGCCAGCAGCTTAGGAGGTTACTTGCGAGTAGAGGAGCTGTTTTTT
.	TRBJ2-7	TRBD1	TRBV29-1	CSVVGQTYEQYF	TGCAGCGTCGTGGGACAGACCTACGAGCAGTACTTC
.	TRBJ2-7	.	TRBV5-1	CASSFGGFEQYF	TGCGCCAGCAGCTTCGGAGGGTTCGAGCAGTACTTC
.	TRBJ2-7	TRBD1	TRBV20-1	CSASDRDRDFYEQYF	TGCAGTGCTAGTGACCGGGACAGGGATTTCTACGAGCAGTACTTC
.	TRBJ1-5	.	TRBV5-1	CASSLGSGLNQPQHF	TGCGCCAGCAGCTTGGGGTCAGGTCTGAATCAGCCCCAGCATTTT
medium-sized	TRBJ2-3	TRBD2	TRBV6-6	CASSHTSGGAGRTDTQYF	TGTGCCAGCAGTCATACTAGCGGGGGGGCAGGACGCACAGATACGCAGTATTTT
.	TRBJ1-2	.	TRBV29-1	CSDRSWGVDRGYTF	TGCAGCGATCGGAGTTGGGGGGTTGATAGGGGCTACACCTTC
.	TRBJ2-5	.	TRBV7-6	CASSLAWSDQETQYF	TGTGCCAGCAGCTTAGCGTGGAGCGACCAAGAGACCCAGTACTTC
.	TRBJ2-2	.	TRBV6-5	CASRRGYDTGELFF	TGTGCCAGCAGGAGGGGGTACGACACCGGGGAGCTGTTTTTT
.	TRBJ2-1	TRBD2	TRBV3-1/TRBV3-2	CASSRSGGAGEQFF	TGTGCCAGCAGCCGCAGCGGGGGGGCTGGGGAGCAGTTCTTC
.	TRBJ1-3	.	TRBV10-3	CANLESPGNTIYF	TGTGCCAACTTAGAATCACCTGGAAACACCATATATTTT
.	TRBJ1-3	.	TRBV20-1	CSVASGNTIYF	TGCAGTGTCGCGTCTGGAAACACCATATATTTT
.	TRBJ1-2	.	TRBV2	CASSEVTGPNYGYTF	TGTGCCAGCAGTGAAGTGACAGGCCCTAACTATGGCTACACCTTC
.	TRBJ1-6	.	TRBV7-2	CASSPYLANSPLHF	TGTGCCAGCAGCCCCTATTTAGCCAATTCACCCCTCCACTTT
.	TRBJ1-3	.	TRBV9	CASSVIGGNGNTIYF	TGTGCCAGCAGCGTAATCGGCGGGAATGGAAACACCATATATTTT
.	TRBJ1-1	.	TRBV2	CASSPDTSNTEAFF	TGTGCCAGCAGTCCGGACACCTCGAACACTGAAGCTTTCTTT
.	TRBJ1-6	.	TRBV27	CASSTRGQTNNSPLHF	TGTGCCAGCAGTACACGAGGACAGACAAATAATTCACCCCTCCACTTT
.	TRBJ2-7	TRBD2	TRBV27	CASSLAGGIYEQYF	TGTGCCAGCAGTCTAGCGGGGGGCATCTACGAGCAGTACTTC
.	TRBJ1-6	.	TRBV5-1	CASKSGVSPLHF	TGCGCCAGCAAATCTGGAGTTTCACCCCTCCACTTT
.	TRBJ1-2	.	TRBV29-1	CSVEDGGYGYTF	TGCAGCGTTGAAGATGGAGGGTATGGCTACACCTTC
.	TRBJ1-3	.	TRBV9	CASSVGGGADTIYF	TGTGCCAGCAGCGTAGGAGGGGGGGCGGACACCATATATTTT
.	TRBJ1-2	.	TRBV29-1	CSVDPDTF	TGCAGCGTTGACCCGGACACCTTC
.	TRBJ2-2	.	TRBV7-2	CASSSFTGANTGELFF	TGTGCCAGCAGCTCTTTTACGGGGGCGAACACCGGGGAGCTGTTTTTT
.	TRBJ2-4	TRBD1	TRBV13	CASSQYPGTGAINIQYF	TGTGCCAGCAGCCAATACCCAGGGACAGGGGCGATAAACATTCAGTACTTC
.	TRBJ1-2	TRBD1	TRBV28	CATETAGTGSNGYTF	TGTGCCACAGAAACAGCCGGGACAGGGTCAAATGGCTACACCTTC
.	TRBJ2-1	TRBD2	TRBV5-1	CASSSFTSGGARDEQFF	TGCGCCAGCAGCTCATTTACTAGCGGGGGCGCAAGGGATGAGCAGTTCTTC
.	TRBJ2-3	TRBD1	TRBV18	CASSPRQGGGTDTQYF	TGTGCCAGCTCACCAAGACAGGGGGGTGGCACAGATACGCAGTATTTT
.	TRBJ2-1	TRBD2	TRBV28	CASSFSGGGYEQFF	TGTGCCAGCAGTTTTTCGGGCGGGGGGTATGAGCAGTTCTTC
once	TRBJ1-5	TRBD1	TRBV30	CAWSVQLGGGGGNQPQHF	TGTGCCTGGAGTGTACAGTTAGGAGGGGGCGGTGGAAATCAGCCCCAGCATTTT
.	TRBJ1-2	TRBD1	TRBV5-1	CASSSDPGQPFSYGYTF	TGCGCCAGCAGCTCCGACCCGGGACAGCCCTTTTCCTATGGCTACACCTTC
.	TRBJ2-5	TRBD1	TRBV19	CASSPRVDRRETQYF	TGTGCCAGTAGTCCACGGGTGGACAGGCGAGAGACCCAGTACTTC
few	TRBJ2-3	.	TRBV9	CASSVERGFDTQYF	TGTGCCAGCAGCGTAGAAAGGGGATTTGATACGCAGTATTTT
.	TRBJ1-2	TRBD1	TRBV5-1	CASSHGQGGGYTF	TGCGCCAGCAGCCACGGACAGGGCGGTGGCTACACCTTC
.	TRBJ1-2	TRBD1	TRBV5-1	CASSYDTGVRDYGYTF	TGCGCCAGCAGCTACGACACAGGGGTCCGCGACTATGGCTACACCTTC
.	TRBJ1-3	TRBD1	TRBV9	CASSAPQQGVSGNTIYF	TGTGCCAGCAGCGCCCCACAACAGGGGGTCTCTGGAAACACCATATATTTT
.	TRBJ1-6	TRBD1	TRBV4-2	CASSQSGQGLNSPLHF	TGTGCCAGCAGCCAAAGCGGACAGGGGCTGAATTCACCCCTCCACTTT
.	TRBJ1-6	TRBD1	TRBV5-4	CASSSDRVNSPLHF	TGTGCCAGCAGCTCTGACAGGGTAAATTCACCCCTCCACTTT